The 26 T cell receptor beta chains listed next were all sequenced from one sample in a study of T-cell reconstitution after alpha-beta-depleted transplantation in children. The TCRbeta library incorporated unique molecular identifiers. TCRdb re-analysed the PCR reads in MiXCR, keeping a single row per CDR3 protein. The data contain about 470,000 distinct CDR3 sequences, 43% of them seen just once; the ten biggest clones take up roughly a quarter. This specimen consisted of PBMCs, obtained before TCRalphabeta/CD19-depleted stem cell transplant. The receptors were gathered from a girl aged 2 to 9 with aplastic anemia, due to receive a stem cell transplant.

The chain joins TRBV9 to TRBJ1-4, with D perhaps matching TRBD1 (5 bases). V was pared by 3 bases and J by 2 bases, with 8 bases between. The CDR3 is made up of 14 amino acids. Germline CDR1 and CDR2: SGDLS and YYNGEE. CDR3 nucleotides: TGTGCCAGCAGCGCCGGGGGGACTAATGAAAAACTGTTTTTT. Translating it yields CASSAGGTNEKLFF.

The chain is built from TRBV20-1 and TRBJ2-1; 10 bases are shared with TRBD1. This CDR3 comprises 12 residues. Germline V lookup: CDR1 DFQATT, CDR2 SNEGSKA (reference sequence). The V gene end was trimmed by 7 bases and the J gene end by 8 bases; junction bases not matched to a gene: 5. CDR3 amino acids: CSVGQGVYEQFF. In DNA form, the CDR3 reads TGCAGTGTCGGACAGGGGGTTTATGAGCAGTTCTTC.

This sequence joins TRBV12-3 or TRBV12-4 and TRBJ2-6, with 8 bases aligning to TRBD1. The CDR3 length is 17 residues. Trimming removed 6 bases from V and 0 bases from J; junction bases left unmatched: 7. DNA of the CDR3: TGTGCCAGCAGACCACAGGGGGTTCCCTCTGGGGCCAACGTCCTGACTTTC. Its protein is CASRPQGVPSGANVLTF.

Many counts were recorded for this clonotype. The chain is built from TRBV5-1 and TRBJ2-1, with no clear D. Trimming removed 4 bases from V and 6 bases from J, with 8 bases in between. Germline-derived CDR1 and CDR2 are SGHRS and YFSETQ. The CDR3 consists of 12 residues. Here the CDR3 reads CASSLSGNEQFF. The CDR3, as DNA: TGCGCCAGCAGCCTAAGTGGCAATGAGCAGTTCTTC. The variable domain in full, with the rest retrieved from reference TRBV5-1 and TRBJ2-1, is KAGVTQTPRYLIKTRGQQVTLSCSPISGHRSVSWYQQTPGQGLQFLFEYFSETQRNKGNFPGRFSGRQFSNSRSEMNVSTLELGDSALYLCASSLSGNEQFFGPGTRLTVL.

In the case of this clonotype: This may be a read error, as it is one base from a much larger clone. The rearrangement joins TRBV28 to TRBJ2-7, with 7 bases that match TRBD1. CDR1 MDHEN and CDR2 SYDVKM come from the germline V gene. V trimming: 4 bases; J trimming: 3 bases; junction bases outside the gene matches: 3. The CDR3 is 13 residues long. The CDR3 here is CASSCDRVYEQYF. The CDR3 bases are TGTGCCAGCAGTTGTGACAGGGTCTACGAGCAGTACTTC.

V is TRBV5-1 and J is TRBJ2-1, with D possibly TRBD2 on 6 matching bases. CDR3 size: 15 residues. The germline CDR1 and CDR2 sequences are SGHRS and YFSETQ. The V end was cut by 9 bases, the J end by 0 bases, with 16 bases between. CDR3 sequence: CATSPREDSYNEQFF. The CDR3 DNA follows: TGCGCCACCTCACCGAGGGAGGACTCCTACAATGAGCAGTTCTTC.

This clonotype was picked up a small number of times. The V call is TRBV20-1, the J call TRBJ2-2, with TRBD2 matching 11 bases. V dropped 2 bases and J dropped 1; count of bases not matched to a gene: 3. The V gene's germline CDR1 is DFQATT and CDR2 SNEGSKA (reference sequence). The CDR3 is made up of 16 amino acids. CDR3 amino acids: CSARSTSGVNTGELFF. Here the CDR3 DNA reads TGCAGTGCTAGATCGACTAGCGGGGTGAACACCGGGGAGCTGTTTTTT.

The J gene is TRBJ2-7, the V gene TRBV4-2; possible D gene TRBD2, 5 bases. The CDR3 length is 15 residues. Germline CDR1 and CDR2: LGHNA and YNFKEQ. The germline V and J ends were trimmed by 0 bases and 0 bases, with 9 bases remaining between them. The CDR3 sequence is CASSQDFAGSYEQYF. CDR3 DNA: TGTGCCAGCAGCCAAGATTTTGCGGGCTCCTACGAGCAGTACTTC.

This chain links TRBV9 with TRBJ2-1; 9 bases agree with TRBD1. V gave up 4 bases and J gave up 4 bases; unmatched junction bases: 9. Germline values: CDR1 SGDLS, CDR2 YYNGEE. This CDR3 has 16 amino acids. The CDR3: CASSHTGTGRYNEQFF. The CDR3 coding sequence is TGTGCCAGCAGCCATACCGGGACAGGGCGATACAATGAGCAGTTCTTC. Based on the CDR3 plus reference TRBV9 and TRBJ2-1, the full variable domain is DSGVTQTPKHLITATGQRVTLRCSPRSGDLSVYWYQQSLDQGLQFLIQYYNGEERAKGNILERFSAQQFPDLHSELNLSSLELGDSALYFCASSHTGTGRYNEQFFGPGTRLTVL.

This clonotype was picked up a small number of times. The CDR3 sequence is CASSPTLAGPSLFF. Here the CDR3 DNA reads TGTGCCAGCAGCCCAACACTCGCGGGCCCATCTCTGTTCTTC. The chain combines TRBV7-6 with TRBJ2-1; the D gene is possibly TRBD2 (5 bases). Germline values: CDR1 SGHVS, CDR2 FNYEAQ. CDR3 length: 14 residues. Trimming removed 5 bases at V and 15 bases at J, with 23 bases between.

This clonotype showed up many times. J is TRBJ2-2 and V is TRBV6-2 or TRBV6-3, with 7 bases identical to TRBD2. Germline loops: CDR1 MNHEY, CDR2 SVGEGT. V shed 10 bases and J 7 bases; nucleotides not matched to a gene: 12. The CDR3 covers 14 residues. This CDR3 reads CATNSRLALGELFF. Here the CDR3 DNA reads TGTGCCACCAACTCTCGACTAGCACTCGGGGAGCTGTTTTTT.

This clonotype was seen only once. V gene TRBV4-1 combines with J gene TRBJ2-1; D is uncertain. This CDR3 is 15 amino acids long. The V gene lost 1 base and the J gene lost 0 bases, with 7 bases spanning the gap. The germline V gene encodes CDR1 MGHRA and CDR2 YSYEKL. For the CDR3, the DNA is TGCGCCAGCAGCCAAGGATGGATCTCCTACAATGAGCAGTTCTTC. As protein: CASSQGWISYNEQFF.

The V and J genes are TRBV6-5 and TRBJ2-1; D might be TRBD2 (5 bases). The CDR3 is 16 residues long. The V gene's germline CDR1 is MNHEY and CDR2 SVGAGI. Trimming shortened V by 0 bases and J by 6 bases, and 15 bases separated the two germline ends. CDR3 amino acids: CASSYSGVGFVNEQFF. The CDR3 DNA reads as TGTGCCAGCAGTTACTCCGGGGTGGGGTTCGTCAATGAGCAGTTCTTC.

This clonotype was recorded many times. The rearrangement uses TRBV27 and TRBJ1-1; 7 bases map to TRBD1. The CDR3 sequence is 15 residues long. From germline, CDR1 is MNHEY and CDR2 SMNVEV (reference sequence). V lost 5 bases to trimming and J lost 5 bases; unmatched junction nucleotides: 11. The CDR3 protein is CASSPRTGIGTEAFF. The CDR3 DNA reads TGTGCCAGCAGTCCCAGGACAGGAATAGGGACTGAAGCTTTCTTT.

This clonotype was counted ten times or more. This sequence joins TRBV12-3 or TRBV12-4 and TRBJ1-2, with 7 bases matching TRBD1. V lost 6 bases and J lost 6; bases outside the gene matches: 10. The CDR3 runs 14 residues. The CDR3 DNA follows: TGTGCCAGCAGCCGACAGGGCTTTATTAATGGCTACACCTTC. Protein: CASSRQGFINGYTF.

The chain has TRBV18 and TRBJ1-6; the D gene is possibly TRBD1 (5 bases). Trimming cost V 3 bases and J 7 bases, with 10 bases left between them. Germline V gene lookup returns CDR1 KGHSH and CDR2 LQKENI. This CDR3 has 14 residues. In nucleotides, the CDR3 is TGTGCCAGCTCACCTGATAAGGGGAATTCACCCCTCCACTTT. It translates to CASSPDKGNSPLHF.

This clonotype occurred a few times. The chain has TRBV28 and TRBJ2-3; 8 bases are shared with TRBD1. The CDR3 loop spans 15 amino acids. Trimming cost V 3 bases and J 8 bases; bases outside gene matches: 10. Germline CDR1 is MDHEN and CDR2 is SYDVKM. For the CDR3, the DNA is TGTGCCAGCAGTTTCTGGACAGGGTCTTTGGGTACGCAGTATTTT. Its protein product is CASSFWTGSLGTQYF.

In nucleotides, the CDR3 is TGCAGTGCCCCCTTAGGCTCTGGGGCCAACGTCCTGACTTTC. Its protein is CSAPLGSGANVLTF. The chain couples TRBV20-1 to TRBJ2-6; D unresolved. This CDR3 comprises 14 residues. V was cut by 6 bases and J by 0 bases, with 9 bases left in between. CDR1 DFQATT and CDR2 SNEGSKA come from the germline V gene (reference sequence).

V is TRBV6-1 and J is TRBJ2-3; TRBD1 might be the D (6 bases). V was shortened by 9 bases and J by 0 bases, with 13 bases between the two germline ends. CDR3 length: 14 amino acids. The germline V gene has CDR1 MNHNS and CDR2 SASEGT. CDR3 sequence (DNA): TGTGCCAGTTACAGGGTACCTAGCACAGATACGCAGTATTTT. Translated, it gives CASYRVPSTDTQYF.

In its sample, this clonotype was seen a few times. The chain carries TRBV28 and TRBJ1-2, with D maybe TRBD1 (5 bases). V shed 3 bases and J shed 5 bases, with 10 bases lying between them. Germline loops: CDR1 MDHEN, CDR2 SYDVKM. The CDR3 has 13 amino acids. Written as DNA, the CDR3 is TGTGCCAGCAGTTTCCAGGGAGCGTATGGCTACACCTTC. Its protein product is CASSFQGAYGYTF.

V is TRBV11-3 and J is TRBJ1-6; D might be TRBD1 (6 bases). Germline V CDR1 and CDR2: SGHNT, YENEEA. There are 14 residues in the CDR3. V was trimmed by 4 bases and J by 5 bases, leaving 9 bases between them. The CDR3 sequence: CASSSGQNNSPLHF. The CDR3 nucleotides read TGTGCCAGCAGCTCCGGACAGAATAATTCACCCCTCCACTTT.

This clonotype was counted many times. The chain joins TRBV27 to TRBJ1-1; D gene ambiguous. The ends were cut back, 4 bases at V and 0 bases at J, with 6 bases in the middle. CDR1 and CDR2 (germline): MNHEY, SMNVEV (reference sequence). The CDR3 extends over 13 amino acids. Here the CDR3 DNA reads TGTGCCAGCAGTTGGTACTTGAACACTGAAGCTTTCTTT. It yields the protein CASSWYLNTEAFF.

This clonotype was recorded many times. This chain joins TRBV5-1 and TRBJ2-1; 7 nucleotides line up with TRBD1. The V gene end was trimmed by 1 base and the J gene end by 2 bases; junction bases not matched to a gene: 9. Germline-derived CDR1 and CDR2 are SGHRS and YFSETQ. The CDR3 covers 17 residues. In DNA, the CDR3 is TGCGCCAGCAGCTTGAATCCCGGGACAGTAACCTACAATGAGCAGTTCTTC. It codes for CASSLNPGTVTYNEQFF.

V is TRBV27 and J is TRBJ2-4, with 11 bases lining up with TRBD1. Per germline, CDR1 MNHEY and CDR2 SMNVEV (reference sequence). CDR3 length: 14 amino acids. Losses at the gene ends were 3 bases for V and 6 bases for J; bases not matched to a gene: 1. The DNA of the CDR3 is TGTGCCAGCAGTTTGGGGACAGGGGGAAACATTCAGTACTTC. Amino acid sequence: CASSLGTGGNIQYF.

This clonotype is a singleton in its sample. The rearrangement uses TRBV20-1 and TRBJ2-7; 11 bases are a match to TRBD2. CDR3 length: 13 amino acids. The germline gives CDR1 DFQATT, CDR2 SNEGSKA (reference sequence). V lost 4 bases and J lost 3; bases outside the gene matches: 2. This chain's CDR3 is CSAKLAGDYEQYF. The DNA for the CDR3 is TGCAGTGCTAAACTAGCGGGGGACTACGAGCAGTACTTC.

Ten or more counts support this clonotype. V and J are TRBV7-2 and TRBJ2-5; 9 bases fit TRBD1. Trimming removed 4 bases from V and 6 bases from J; junction bases left unmatched: 3. The CDR3 extends over 13 amino acids. CDR1 and CDR2 from the germline V gene are SGHTA and FQGNSA. The CDR3 DNA reads as TGTGCCAGCAGCTCGACAGGGGGGCAGACCCAGTACTTC. Amino acids: CASSSTGGQTQYF.